Below are 32 T cell receptor beta chains sequenced from a single sample in a study of cytomegalovirus exposure and HLA in healthy donors. The PCR made use of 60 Vbeta and 13 Jbeta primers. The repertoire was sequenced with immunoSEQ multiplex PCR; TCRdb's copy has only in-frame clones and lacks some. The specimen's table records 150,000 to 200,000 clones. Material: PBMCs. The receptors derive from a man aged 25-45 years in good health and CMV-seronegative.

This chain connects TRBV18 to TRBJ2-5, with D perhaps matching TRBD2 (6 bases). The end of the DNA is better explained by TRBJ2-7, so the J call may be wrong. The CDR3 contains 17 residues. Germline lookup yields CDR1 KGHSH and CDR2 LQKENI. This CDR3 reads CASSPTAGLLASYEQYF. The CDR3 coding sequence is TGTGCCAGCTCACCGACCGCGGGACTGCTTGCCTCCTACGAGCAGTACTTC.

Comments on this clone: The same CDR3 also results from other DNA sequences found in this sample. The chain couples TRBV5-4 to TRBJ2-2; no firm D call. Trimming pared 0 bases from V and 1 base from J, leaving 4 bases between. The germline CDR1 and CDR2 sequences are SGHNT and YYREEE (reference sequence). The CDR3 loop spans 14 amino acids. CDR3 DNA sequence: TGTGCCAGCAGCTTGGGACAGAACACCGGGGAGCTGTTTTTT. Its protein product is CASSLGQNTGELFF.

The chain couples TRBV6-5 to TRBJ1-5; no firm D call. This CDR3 comprises 13 residues. CDR1 and CDR2 from the germline V gene are MNHEY and SVGAGI. Trimming pared 6 bases from V and 3 bases from J, leaving 9 bases between. Here the CDR3 reads CASRRANNQPQHF. CDR3 sequence (DNA): TGTGCCAGCAGGAGGGCGAACAATCAGCCCCAGCATTTT.

The CDR3 DNA is TGTGCCAGCAGCTTAGCGGCCAATGAGCAGTTCTTC. Protein: CASSLAANEQFF. This chain links TRBV7-9 with TRBJ2-1, with D hard to call. Germline CDR1 reads SEHNR; CDR2 reads FQNEAQ (reference sequence). The CDR3 runs to 12 residues. Deletions cut 0 bases from V and 6 bases from J, with 3 bases between.

The V and J genes are TRBV5-1 and TRBJ2-1, with 10 bases matching TRBD1. Trimming removed 4 bases from V and 7 bases from J; junction bases left unmatched: 2. The CDR3 has 13 residues. Germline CDR1 and CDR2: SGHRS and YFSETQ. CDR3 in amino acids: CASSQGQGNEQFF. The CDR3 DNA follows: TGCGCCAGCAGCCAGGGACAGGGGAATGAGCAGTTCTTC.

This chain uses TRBV5-6 with TRBJ2-5, with 7 bases matching TRBD2. CDR3 length: 14 amino acids. Germline assignment: CDR1 SGHDT and CDR2 YYEEEE. The V gene end was trimmed by 1 base and the J gene end by 4 bases; junction bases not matched to a gene: 4. The CDR3 region has the DNA TGTGCCAGCAGCTTGACTAGCGCTAGAGAGACCCAGTACTTC. Its translation: CASSLTSARETQYF.

The chain has TRBV6-6 and TRBJ2-7; 9 nucleotides match TRBD1. Germline CDR1 reads MNHNY; CDR2 reads SVGAGI (reference sequence). CDR3 length: 14 residues. The junction had 7 bases not matched to a gene; V was cut back by 8 bases and J by 2 bases. The CDR3 region is CASGTGRTPYEQYF. The CDR3 DNA reads as TGTGCCAGCGGGACAGGGCGGACCCCCTACGAGCAGTACTTC.

The chain couples TRBV9 to TRBJ2-1; TRBD2 might be the D (5 bases). The CDR3 is 15 residues long. Per germline, CDR1 SGDLS and CDR2 YYNGEE. V lost 4 bases and J lost 0, with 11 bases in between. The CDR3 sequence is CASSPPGVSYNEQFF. The CDR3 coding sequence is TGTGCCAGCAGCCCGCCCGGGGTCTCCTACAATGAGCAGTTCTTC.

V is TRBV30 and J is TRBJ2-7; a possible D gene is TRBD2 (5 bases). V lost 4 bases and J lost 6, with 13 bases in between. The CDR3 length is 12 residues. CDR1 is GTSNPN and CDR2 is SVGIG in the germline V gene (reference sequence). The CDR3 bases are TGTGCCTGGACGGACTTATCCACCGAGCAGTACTTC. This encodes CAWTDLSTEQYF.

This chain links TRBV5-1 with TRBJ2-7; D might be TRBD1 (5 bases). V was clipped by 4 bases and J by 2 bases, with 10 bases between them. This CDR3 has 13 residues. Germline V gene sequence: CDR1 SGHRS, CDR2 YFSETQ. Written as DNA, the CDR3 is TGCGCCAGCAGCACGACAGAAACCTACGAGCAGTACTTC. It yields the protein CASSTTETYEQYF.

This chain joins TRBV7-7 and TRBJ2-1; D may be TRBD1 (6 bases). V was pared by 4 bases and J by 0 bases, with 10 bases between. The CDR3 runs 15 residues. Germline V gene sequence: CDR1 SSHAT, CDR2 FNYEAQ (reference sequence). The CDR3 region has the DNA TGTGCCAGCAGCTCCGGACAGAGCTCCTACAATGAGCAGTTCTTC. This translates into CASSSGQSSYNEQFF.

The J gene is TRBJ1-2, the V gene TRBV7-3; TRBD1 agrees at 9 bases. Germline values: CDR1 SGHTA, CDR2 FQGTGA. CDR3 length: 13 residues. J lost 5 bases, V lost 5 bases, and 3 bases had no gene match. Here the CDR3 reads CASSAGQGYGYTF. CDR3 DNA sequence: TGTGCCAGCAGCGCCGGACAGGGGTATGGCTACACCTTC.

The rearrangement uses TRBV28 and TRBJ2-3, with D possibly matching TRBD1 (5 bases). The V gene's germline CDR1 is MDHEN and CDR2 SYDVKM. This CDR3 has 15 residues. V was clipped by 5 bases and J by 3 bases, with 15 bases between them. CDR3 sequence: CASSTIGAGTDTQYF. The CDR3 nucleotides are TGTGCCAGCAGTACCATTGGGGCCGGGACAGATACGCAGTATTTT.

The CDR3 DNA reads TGTGCCAGCAGCGTAGGGCCTGGGTCTAGCGGGACCTACAATGAGCAGTTCTTC. This gives the protein CASSVGPGSSGTYNEQFF. The chain carries TRBV9 and TRBJ2-1; 9 nucleotides line up with TRBD2. V gave up 0 bases and J gave up 2 bases; unmatched junction bases: 9. The CDR3 is 18 amino acids. From germline, CDR1 is SGDLS and CDR2 YYNGEE.

Details on this clone: At one of its ends the junction is not consistent with the germline gene, which may arise from a read error. In nucleotides, the CDR3 is TGTGCCAGCAGCCCGGACAGATCGGTTCTTCTCTTT. As protein: CASSPDRSVLLF. The chain recombines TRBV5-6 with TRBJ1-1; a weak D match, TRBD1 (6 bases). Germline V lookup: CDR1 SGHDT, CDR2 YYEEEE. The CDR3 spans 12 residues.

The V and J genes are TRBV7-2 and TRBJ2-3; tentative D call: TRBD2 (6 bases). V gave up 2 bases and J gave up 7 bases, with 10 bases separating them. The CDR3 consists of 13 residues. Germline-derived CDR1 and CDR2 are SGHTA and FQGNSA. CDR3 amino acids: CASSLRRGNTQYF. The CDR3 coding sequence is TGTGCCAGCAGCTTACGGAGGGGAAATACGCAGTATTTT.

The CDR3 DNA is TGTGCCAGCTCACCTCTAACGGGACAGGGATCGGCTAACTATGGCTACACCTTC. Translated, it gives CASSPLTGQGSANYGYTF. The chain employs TRBV18 and TRBJ1-2; 9 nucleotides line up with TRBD1. CDR1 KGHSH and CDR2 LQKENI come from the germline V gene. The CDR3 contains 18 residues. Trimming removed 3 bases from V and 0 bases from J; junction bases left unmatched: 11.

The chain is built from TRBV6-4 and TRBJ2-1, with TRBD2 matching over 10 bases. This CDR3 spans 15 amino acids. V was clipped by 0 bases and J by 7 bases; unmatched bases: 3. Germline CDR1 and CDR2: MRHNA and SNTAGT. The CDR3 loop reads CASSDSTSGNNEQFF. As DNA, the CDR3 is TGTGCCAGCAGTGACTCAACTAGCGGGAATAATGAGCAGTTCTTC.

The gene calls are TRBV28 and TRBJ2-2; 7 nucleotides align to TRBD1. CDR1 is MDHEN and CDR2 is SYDVKM in the germline V gene. V dropped 5 bases and J dropped 6; count of bases not matched to a gene: 9. The CDR3 is 15 amino acids. This chain's CDR3 is CASSPPRGWAGELFF. For the CDR3, the DNA is TGTGCCAGCAGTCCGCCCAGGGGGTGGGCCGGGGAGCTGTTTTTT.

The V and J genes are TRBV19 and TRBJ2-1; 7 nucleotides align to TRBD1. The CDR3 length is 15 residues. CDR1 is LNHDA, CDR2 SQIVND, per germline (reference sequence). After removal of 1 base from V and 9 bases from J, the junction contained 9 bases not matched to a gene. CDR3: CASSIGPGGPTEQFF. For the CDR3, the DNA is TGTGCCAGTAGTATAGGGCCAGGGGGTCCCACTGAGCAGTTCTTC.

V and J are TRBV5-5 and TRBJ2-6, with 7 bases that match TRBD1. The CDR3 extends over 20 amino acids. The junction had 13 bases not matched to a gene; V was cut back by 1 base and J by 0 bases. CDR1 and CDR2 from the germline V gene are SGHKS and YYEKEE (reference sequence). The DNA of the CDR3 is TGTGCCAGCAGCTTGTGGGGGACAGCTAAAGTTCCCTCTGGGGCCAACGTCCTGACTTTC. Translating it yields CASSLWGTAKVPSGANVLTF.

CDR3 loop: CASSLSAGDNEKLFF. The CDR3 DNA is TGTGCCAGCAGTTTGTCGGCAGGCGATAATGAAAAACTGTTTTTT. The chain has TRBV28 and TRBJ1-4; D call uncertain. The CDR3 is 15 amino acids. Between the trimmed V and J ends, which lost 3 bases and 4 bases, there was a span of 12 bases. Germline loops: CDR1 MDHEN, CDR2 SYDVKM.

The rearrangement uses TRBV12-5 and TRBJ1-5; 7 bases line up with TRBD1. Unmatched junction bases numbered 3, after V lost 3 bases and J lost 7 bases. CDR1 and CDR2 (germline): LGHNT, FRNRAP. This CDR3 contains 13 residues. The CDR3 nucleotides read TGTGCTAGTGGTTTAGAGACAGGGCAGCCCCAGCATTTT. Translating gives CASGLETGQPQHF.

The rearrangement uses TRBV10-3 and TRBJ2-1; the match to TRBD1 covers 11 bases. The CDR3 has 15 residues. Germline CDR1 ENHRY, CDR2 SYGVKD. Losses at the gene ends were 6 bases for V and 8 bases for J; bases not matched to a gene: 9. This chain's CDR3 is CAIRGMGQGVDEQFF. In nucleotides, the CDR3 is TGTGCCATCAGGGGAATGGGACAGGGGGTGGATGAGCAGTTCTTC.

The rearrangement links TRBV18 to TRBJ2-3; D gene uncertain. The CDR3 totals 15 residues. Germline V gene sequence: CDR1 KGHSH, CDR2 LQKENI. Trimming pared 1 base from V and 4 bases from J, leaving 12 bases between. CDR3 nucleotide sequence: TGTGCCAGCTCACCACTACGGTTAGATTCAGATACGCAGTATTTT. It yields the protein CASSPLRLDSDTQYF.

The chain links TRBV19 to TRBJ2-3; TRBD2 might be the D (5 bases). Between the trimmed V and J ends, which lost 5 bases and 2 bases, there was a span of 14 bases. Germline-derived CDR1 and CDR2 are LNHDA and SQIVND (reference sequence). The CDR3 extends over 15 amino acids. DNA of the CDR3: TGTGCCAGTAGTCGGGATACGGGATCCACAGATACGCAGTATTTT. Translating gives CASSRDTGSTDTQYF. Full variable domain (rest looked up from reference TRBV19 and TRBJ2-3): DGGITQSPKYLFRKEGQNVTLSCEQNLNHDAMYWYRQDPGQGLRLIYYSQIVNDFQKGDIAEGYSVSREKKESFPLTVTSAQKNPTAFYLCASSRDTGSTDTQYFGPGTRLTVL.

The rearrangement joins TRBV19 to TRBJ1-2, with TRBD1 as a possible D gene (5 bases). Germline CDR1 LNHDA, CDR2 SQIVND (reference sequence). The length of the CDR3 is 13 residues. Trimming removed 10 bases at V and 4 bases at J, with 16 bases between. This CDR3 is CATRQSSSYGYTF. Here the CDR3 DNA reads TGTGCCACACGACAGAGCTCTAGCTATGGCTACACCTTC.

The rearrangement uses TRBV7-2 and TRBJ1-2, with TRBD1 matching 7 bases. The CDR3 extends over 16 amino acids. CDR1 is SGHTA and CDR2 is FQGNSA in the germline V gene. The trim removed 5 bases at V and 4 bases at J, leaving 13 bases unmatched. DNA of the CDR3: TGTGCCAGCAGCGGAGGGGGCGGGGGGCGACGCTATGGCTACACCTTC. It translates to CASSGGGGGRRYGYTF. The whole variable domain, remainder taken from reference TRBV7-2 and TRBJ1-2, is GAGVSQSPSNKVTEKGKDVELRCDPISGHTALYWYRQSLGQGLEFLIYFQGNSAPDKSGLPSDRFSAERTGGSVSTLTIQRTQQEDSAVYLCASSGGGGGRRYGYTFGSGTRLTVV.

The chain employs TRBV7-9 and TRBJ2-3; D is undetermined. The CDR3 consists of 12 residues. Per the germline V gene, CDR1 is SEHNR and CDR2 is FQNEAQ (reference sequence). V dropped 5 bases and J dropped 6 bases, with 9 bases sitting between them. In nucleotides, the CDR3 is TGTGCCAGCAGCCTCCAGCGCGATACGCAGTATTTT. Its protein is CASSLQRDTQYF. The full variable domain, rest sourced from reference TRBV7-9 and TRBJ2-3, is DTGVSQNPRHKITKRGQNVTFRCDPISEHNRLYWYRQTLGQGPEFLTYFQNEAQLEKSRLLSDRFSAERPKGSFSTLEIQRTEQGDSAMYLCASSLQRDTQYFGPGTRLTVL.

The chain links TRBV9 to TRBJ2-3; tentative D call: TRBD1 (5 bases). Trimming took 3 bases from V and 2 from J, leaving 25 bases between them. The CDR3 contains 19 residues. Per the germline V gene, CDR1 is SGDLS and CDR2 is YYNGEE. CDR3 protein: CASSALGVGLVASTDTQYF. In DNA, the CDR3 is TGTGCCAGCAGCGCGTTAGGGGTGGGATTGGTGGCCTCCACAGATACGCAGTATTTT.

The chain has TRBV4-3 and TRBJ1-6; D is unresolved. V shed 3 bases and J shed 10 bases, with 25 bases lying between them. This CDR3 has 18 residues. CDR1 and CDR2 from the germline V gene are LGHNA and YSLEER. The CDR3 is CASSQYFGPVGQRSPLHF. CDR3 DNA: TGCGCCAGCAGCCAGTACTTTGGGCCGGTGGGCCAGAGATCACCCCTCCACTTT.

The rearrangement joins TRBV5-4 to TRBJ2-4; D possibly corresponds to TRBD1 (5 bases). V gave up 4 bases and J gave up 3 bases, with 11 bases separating them. The CDR3 is 14 residues long. Germline CDR1 SGHNT, CDR2 YYREEE (reference sequence). In DNA form, the CDR3 reads TGTGCCAGCAGCGCGTGGGGCAGCAAAAACATTCAGTACTTC. Its protein product is CASSAWGSKNIQYF.